The next 22 T cell receptor beta chains were all read from a single sample in a study of spatial heterogeneity in lung cancer. The time point was: blood at routine non-recurrence follow-up after resection. Researchers sequenced whole RNA taken from tumor, nontumor lung or frozen PBMC without sorting. Via MiXCR, TCRdb re-called the 5' RACE reads, giving one row per CDR3 protein. The table records 95,000 to 130,000 distinct CDR3 sequences, more than 9% of them present only once. The source material was PBMCs, sampled at follow-up. The receptors come from a male donor with early-stage non-small cell lung cancer.

The J gene is TRBJ2-4, the V gene TRBV3-1, with 11 bases lining up with TRBD2. Germline CDR1 is LGHDT and CDR2 is YNNKEL (reference sequence). The CDR3 is made up of 17 amino acids. Losses at the gene ends were 3 bases for V and 1 base for J; bases not matched to a gene: 5. CDR3 DNA: TGTGCCAGCAGCCATTTTAGCGGGGGGGCCGCCAAAAACATTCAGTACTTC. Translation: CASSHFSGGAAKNIQYF. The full variable domain, with the rest looked up from reference TRBV3-1 and TRBJ2-4, is DTAVSQTPKYLVTQMGNDKSIKCEQNLGHDTMYWYKQDSKKFLKIMFSYNNKELIINETVPNRFSPKSPDKAHLNLHINSLELGDSAVYFCASSHFSGGAAKNIQYFGAGTRLSVL.

This chain uses TRBV28 with TRBJ2-3; 10 nucleotides line up with TRBD1. CDR1 is MDHEN, CDR2 SYDVKM, per germline. V was pared by 6 bases and J by 4 bases, with 7 bases of the junction left unmatched. The CDR3 runs 15 residues. CDR3 protein: CASRTGTGAPDTQYF. The CDR3 nucleotides are TGTGCCAGCAGAACCGGGACAGGGGCTCCAGATACGCAGTATTTT.

This clonotype showed up just a few times. The V call is TRBV11-2, the J call TRBJ2-1, with D possibly TRBD2 on 6 matching bases. This CDR3 region has 16 residues. Per germline, CDR1 SGHAT and CDR2 FQNNGV. The V gene lost 5 bases and the J gene lost 10 bases, with 24 bases spanning the gap. For the CDR3, the DNA is TGTGCCAGCAGCCCTCCCGGGACTTCGCCCATCGGGGAGCAGTTCTTC. Translation: CASSPPGTSPIGEQFF.

The table lists this clonotype with many counts. V usage is TRBV29-1 and J usage is TRBJ2-1; TRBD1 aligns across 9 bases. This CDR3 is 14 amino acids long. Per germline, CDR1 SQVTM and CDR2 ANQGSEA. J lost 8 bases, V lost 6 bases, and 11 bases had no gene match. The CDR3 DNA sequence: TGCAGCGTCACCGGGACAGGGTATTTTTATGAGCAGTTCTTC. Protein: CSVTGTGYFYEQFF.

The genes are TRBV20-1 and TRBJ2-7, with 13 bases aligning to TRBD2. The CDR3 is 14 residues long. V trimming: 6 bases; J trimming: 3 bases; junction bases outside the gene matches: 5. The germline V gene has CDR1 DFQATT and CDR2 SNEGSKA (reference sequence). CDR3 bases: TGCAGTGCCGTACTAGCGGGGGGGCTCTACGAGCAGTACTTC. Protein: CSAVLAGGLYEQYF.

This clonotype showed up just a few times. The chain joins TRBV4-3 to TRBJ2-7; D unresolved. Germline V gives CDR1 LGHNA, CDR2 YSLEER. Trimming shortened V by 2 bases and J by 4 bases, and 9 bases separated the two germline ends. The CDR3 runs 13 residues. The CDR3 region is CASSQWPEYEQYF. In DNA form, the CDR3 reads TGCGCCAGCAGCCAATGGCCCGAATACGAGCAGTACTTC.

The J gene is TRBJ1-2, the V gene TRBV28; 7 positions agree with TRBD1. This CDR3 region has 16 residues. Germline lookup yields CDR1 MDHEN and CDR2 SYDVKM. The ends lost 3 bases at V and 0 bases at J; junction bases unmatched: 7. This chain's CDR3 is CASSFKQGETNYGYTF. The CDR3 DNA sequence: TGTGCCAGCAGTTTTAAGCAGGGGGAGACTAACTATGGCTACACCTTC.

The sample holds many counts of this clonotype. CDR3 nucleotide sequence: TGTGCCAGCAGTTACTCGGGGGATAGGGAAAAACTGTTTTTT. As protein: CASSYSGDREKLFF. The gene calls are TRBV6-6 and TRBJ1-4; TRBD1 might be the D (5 bases). The CDR3 sequence is 14 residues long. V was pared by 0 bases and J by 8 bases, with 10 bases between. Germline CDR1 reads MNHNY; CDR2 reads SVGAGI (reference sequence).

The genes are TRBV4-3 and TRBJ1-2; D possibly corresponds to TRBD1 (5 bases). Per the germline V gene, CDR1 is LGHNA and CDR2 is YSLEER. The CDR3 is 16 residues long. Trimming stripped 3 bases from V and 4 bases from J, with 18 bases between. As DNA, the CDR3 is TGCGCCAGCAGCCATGAAACGTGGGGGACCACCTATGGCTACACCTTC. It yields the protein CASSHETWGTTYGYTF.

This clonotype has at least ten counts. A read error may account for a junction end that differs from germline. This rearrangement joins TRBV11-1 to TRBJ2-7, with a tentative D call TRBD2 (5 bases). CDR3 size: 12 residues. CDR1 SGHAT and CDR2 FQDESV come from the germline V gene (reference sequence). Here the CDR3 DNA reads TGTGCCAGCAGCCAAATCGGAGGCCAGCCGCACTTC. The encoded protein is CASSQIGGQPHF.

This clonotype came up many times. This CDR3 reads CASSQESQGGNTIYF. The CDR3 region has the DNA TGCGCCAGCAGCCAAGAGAGTCAGGGTGGAAACACCATATATTTT. V and J are TRBV4-1 and TRBJ1-3, with D possibly TRBD1 on 5 matching bases. CDR1 is MGHRA and CDR2 is YSYEKL in the germline V gene. This CDR3 contains 15 residues. Between the trimmed V and J ends, which lost 0 bases and 3 bases, there was a span of 9 bases.

This clonotype was counted many times. CDR3 amino acids: CAIRGTDTQYF. CDR3 coding DNA: TGTGCCATCAGGGGCACAGATACGCAGTATTTT. The rearrangement uses TRBV10-3 and TRBJ2-3; D unclear. V lost 6 bases to trimming and J lost 1 base, with 2 bases between them. Germline CDR1 ENHRY, CDR2 SYGVKD. This CDR3 spans 11 amino acids.

This clonotype is medium-sized by share. The chain is built from TRBV28 and TRBJ2-1, with D possibly being TRBD1 (6 bases). The length of the CDR3 is 16 residues. The germline V gene has CDR1 MDHEN and CDR2 SYDVKM. Between the trimmed V and J ends, which lost 4 bases and 6 bases, there was a span of 19 bases. In DNA, the CDR3 is TGTGCCAGCAGTTATAAAACAGGGAAAAGCGGCAATGAGCAGTTCTTC. Encoded protein: CASSYKTGKSGNEQFF.

The chain recombines TRBV3-1 with TRBJ2-3, with no clear D. The length of the CDR3 is 11 residues. Germline CDR1 is LGHDT and CDR2 is YNNKEL (reference sequence). Trimming took 3 bases from V and 3 from J, leaving 1 base between them. DNA for the CDR3: TGTGCCAGCAGCCAGACAGATACGCAGTATTTT. The encoded protein is CASSQTDTQYF.

The chain has TRBV18 and TRBJ2-5; 9 bases map to TRBD1. The CDR3 is 13 residues long. Germline V gene sequence: CDR1 KGHSH, CDR2 LQKENI. The trim removed 5 bases at V and 5 bases at J, leaving 3 bases unmatched. Here the CDR3 reads CASSKDRGETQYF. The DNA of the CDR3 is TGTGCCAGCTCAAAGGACAGGGGTGAGACCCAGTACTTC.

This clonotype occurred a few times. V is TRBV12-3 or TRBV12-4 and J is TRBJ2-7; 12 bases align to TRBD2. V was pared by 8 bases and J by 5 bases, with 7 bases of the junction left unmatched. The CDR3 contains 14 residues. DNA for the CDR3: TGTGCCAGCGGGAGGACTAGCGGGGTAAACGAGCAGTACTTC. This codes for CASGRTSGVNEQYF.

This sequence joins TRBV12-3 or TRBV12-4 and TRBJ2-7; D not resolved. The CDR3 is 12 residues long. Deletions cut 5 bases from V and 4 bases from J, with 9 bases between. The chain's CDR3 is CASSPLPYEQYF. For the CDR3, the DNA is TGTGCCAGCAGTCCTTTACCTTACGAGCAGTACTTC.

V usage is TRBV10-3 and J usage is TRBJ1-2; 7 nucleotides agree with TRBD1. CDR3 size: 13 residues. The junction had 3 bases not matched to a gene; V was cut back by 4 bases and J by 4 bases. Per the germline V gene, CDR1 is ENHRY and CDR2 is SYGVKD. This chain's CDR3 is CAISGGQIYGYTF. Written as DNA, the CDR3 is TGTGCCATCAGTGGGGGACAGATCTATGGCTACACCTTC.

V is TRBV18 and J is TRBJ2-7; perhaps D is TRBD1 or TRBD2 (5 bases each). CDR1 is KGHSH, CDR2 LQKENI, per germline. The ends were cut back, 3 bases at V and 0 bases at J, with 12 bases in the middle. The CDR3 totals 15 residues. CDR3 protein: CASSPGTANSYEQYF. Written as DNA, the CDR3 is TGTGCCAGCTCACCCGGGACGGCAAACTCCTACGAGCAGTACTTC.

This clonotype has a count of ten or more. The V and J genes are TRBV29-1 and TRBJ1-2; a weak D match, TRBD1 (5 bases). Germline CDR1 is SQVTM and CDR2 is ANQGSEA. Trimming took off 4 bases at V and 4 bases at J, with 10 bases between the two ends. This CDR3 contains 12 residues. CDR3 DNA: TGCAGCGTTGCGACAGCCGTCTATGGCTACACCTTC. Protein: CSVATAVYGYTF. The whole variable domain, filled in from reference TRBV29-1 and TRBJ1-2, reads SAVISQKPSRDICQRGTSLTIQCQVDSQVTMMFWYRQQPGQSLTLIATANQGSEATYESGFVIDKFPISRPNLTFSTLTVSNMSPEDSSIYLCSVATAVYGYTFGSGTRLTVV.

There are many counts of this clonotype. The chain combines TRBV18 with TRBJ1-5, with D unclear. V lost 3 bases to trimming and J lost 5 bases, with 17 bases between them. CDR1 KGHSH and CDR2 LQKENI come from the germline V gene. The CDR3 totals 16 residues. The CDR3 sequence is CASSPSVRVDDQPQHF. The CDR3 DNA follows: TGTGCCAGCTCACCCTCAGTCCGGGTCGACGATCAGCCCCAGCATTTT.

The table lists this clonotype with many counts. The rearrangement uses TRBV5-1 and TRBJ2-5; D remains ambiguous. The germline gives CDR1 SGHRS, CDR2 YFSETQ. The CDR3 is made up of 11 amino acids. The V end was cut by 4 bases, the J end by 3 bases, with 4 bases between. CDR3 bases: TGCGCCAGCAGCACAGAAGAGACCCAGTACTTC. It is translated as CASSTEETQYF.